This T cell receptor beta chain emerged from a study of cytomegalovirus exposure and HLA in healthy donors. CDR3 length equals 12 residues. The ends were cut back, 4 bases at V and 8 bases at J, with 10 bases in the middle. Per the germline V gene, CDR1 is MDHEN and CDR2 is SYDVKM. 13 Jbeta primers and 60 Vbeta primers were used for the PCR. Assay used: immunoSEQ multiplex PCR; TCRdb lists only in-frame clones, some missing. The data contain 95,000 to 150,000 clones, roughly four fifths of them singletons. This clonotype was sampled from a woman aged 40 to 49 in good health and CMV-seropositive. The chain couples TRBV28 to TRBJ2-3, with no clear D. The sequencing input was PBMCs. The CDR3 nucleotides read TGTGCCAGCAGTTCGCGTTTCGGTACGCAGTATTTT. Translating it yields CASSSRFGTQYF.